This entry features one TCR beta chain sequence. What it recognizes is unknown. This entry is derived from a study of T cell repertoires in cytomegalovirus infection. Overall study context: From public TCR beta signatures came an indication of both CMV infection and matching HLA type.

The junction had 12 bases not matched to a gene; V was cut back by 6 bases and J by 10 bases. CDR1 and CDR2 (germline): LNHDA, SQIVND (reference sequence). The CDR3 loop spans 15 amino acids. Regarding the study as a whole: Ex vivo, HLA-C-restricted CMV-specific TCR beta clonotypes prevailed over the rest of the response. Identification of carriers of CMV plus the relevant HLA was performed using cumulative public TCR beta family frequency.

MiXCR, run by TCRdb on the reads, gives a single entry per CDR3 protein. Of about 360,000 distinct CDR3 sequences listed, over 15% are singletons. This receptor was identified in a human donor in good health (CMV status not recorded). Some clones in this sample may be carry-over from other donors' samples. Input material: PBMCs. The chain uses TRBV19 and TRBJ1-6, with TRBD1 matching over 7 bases. Written as DNA, the CDR3 is TGTGCCAGTAGCCGACAGACAGGGCTGAGCTCACCCCTCCACTTT. It translates to CASSRQTGLSSPLHF.